A single sample is the source of the 28 T cell receptor beta chains below, sequenced in a study of blood T cell repertoires in COVID-19. Profiling relied on immunoSEQ multiplex PCR, and the TCRdb table lists in-frame clones only, not all of them. The sample lists 25,000 to 30,000 clones, approximately 80% occurring once. Sequencing input: peripheral blood. Receptors were obtained from a woman aged 80 or older with acute or convalescent COVID-19.

The rearrangement joins TRBV28 to TRBJ1-4, with 7 bases matching TRBD1. This CDR3 has 14 residues. The V and J ends lost 5 bases and 4 bases, in that order; junction bases with no gene match: 4. Per the germline V gene, CDR1 is MDHEN and CDR2 is SYDVKM. CDR3 amino acids: CASSIRDSNEKLFF. In nucleotides, the CDR3 is TGTGCCAGCAGTATCCGGGACAGTAATGAAAAACTGTTTTTT.

V gene TRBV6-6 combines with J gene TRBJ2-3; 9 bases are a match to TRBD2. The CDR3 is 14 residues long. V shed 3 bases, J shed 6 bases, and the junction held 4 bases outside the gene matches. Germline V gene sequence: CDR1 MNHNY, CDR2 SVGAGI (reference sequence). The CDR3 loop is CASSYPGLADTQYF. The CDR3 DNA reads TGTGCCAGCAGTTATCCGGGACTAGCCGATACGCAGTATTTT.

This chain uses TRBV7-3 with TRBJ1-1, with 7 bases that match TRBD1. CDR1 is SGHTA and CDR2 is FQGTGA in the germline V gene. This CDR3 is 15 amino acids long. The J segment lost 0 bases and the V segment lost 5 bases, leaving 6 bases of the junction unmatched. CDR3 protein: CASSQAGGMNTEAFF. The CDR3 DNA is TGTGCCAGCAGCCAAGCAGGGGGGATGAACACTGAAGCTTTCTTT.

This chain links TRBV19 with TRBJ1-1; D unresolved. The CDR3 length is 14 residues. Trimming removed 3 bases at V and 4 bases at J, with 12 bases between. CDR1 is LNHDA and CDR2 is SQIVND in the germline V gene (reference sequence). The CDR3 sequence is CASSIMEQSTEAFF. The DNA for the CDR3 is TGTGCCAGTAGTATTATGGAGCAGAGCACTGAAGCTTTCTTT.

Comments on this clone: The junction differs from germline at one of its ends, possibly a read error. The chain is built from TRBV29-1 and TRBJ2-6; TRBD1 matches 9 bases. The CDR3 contains 14 residues. Germline values: CDR1 SQVTM, CDR2 ANQGSEA. CDR3 bases: TGCAGCGCCATCGTGACAGGGGGGGGCAACGTCCTGACTTTC. Its protein product is CSAIVTGGGNVLTF.

The gene calls are TRBV20-1 and TRBJ1-1; 8 bases match TRBD1. Losses at the gene ends were 3 bases for V and 0 bases for J; bases not matched to a gene: 6. The germline V gene encodes CDR1 DFQATT and CDR2 SNEGSKA (reference sequence). This CDR3 spans 15 amino acids. Here the CDR3 reads CSASLARGLNTEAFF. CDR3 in DNA: TGCAGTGCTAGTCTCGCCAGGGGGCTGAACACTGAAGCTTTCTTT.

V is TRBV2 and J is TRBJ1-4, with D unresolved. This CDR3 spans 16 amino acids. The V end lost 0 bases, the J end lost 7 bases, and 15 bases lay between the germline ends. CDR1 and CDR2 from the germline V gene are SNHLY and FYNNEI. CDR3 bases: TGTGCCAGCAGTGAAGCGCTCAGGCTTTCATTTGAAAAACTGTTTTTT. This translates into CASSEALRLSFEKLFF.

V gene TRBV6-2 or TRBV6-3 combines with J gene TRBJ2-2, with 10 bases identical to TRBD2. The V gene end was trimmed by 4 bases and the J gene end by 1 base; junction bases not matched to a gene: 3. The CDR3 is 16 residues long. The germline V gene encodes CDR1 MNHEY and CDR2 SVGEGT. The chain's CDR3 is CASSSTSGWNTGELFF. The CDR3, as DNA: TGTGCCAGCAGTTCGACTAGCGGGTGGAACACCGGGGAGCTGTTTTTT.

This rearrangement joins TRBV12-2 to TRBJ2-7; the table gives TRBD2 as D, unverified against the DNA. TRBV12-2 is tagged as a pseudogene. The CDR3 has 18 amino acids. In DNA, the CDR3 is TGTGCAAGTCGCTTAGGCGGGGGCGGGCGCCCCTCTAGATACGAGCAGTACTTC. Translated: CASRLGGGGRPSRYEQYF.

The V and J genes are TRBV12-3 or TRBV12-4 and TRBJ2-7; 7 bases are a match to TRBD1. V dropped 5 bases and J dropped 3; count of bases not matched to a gene: 4. The CDR3 has 13 residues. This chain's CDR3 is CASSRDSHYEQYF. The CDR3 DNA reads TGTGCCAGCAGTCGGGACAGCCACTACGAGCAGTACTTC.

The rearrangement uses TRBV12-3 or TRBV12-4 and TRBJ1-1, with 8 bases aligning to TRBD1. The CDR3 contains 11 residues. The V and J ends lost 7 bases and 13 bases, in that order; junction bases with no gene match: 8. The CDR3 is CASTRTGLIFF. The CDR3, as DNA: TGTGCCAGCACCCGGACAGGGTTGATTTTCTTT.

The chain carries TRBV7-2 and TRBJ1-1; a weak D match, TRBD1 (6 bases). The CDR3 covers 17 residues. V lost 10 bases to trimming and J lost 0 bases, with 24 bases between them. Germline CDR1 is SGHTA and CDR2 is FQGNSA. The CDR3 is CATRSGGRGTMNTEAFF. In DNA form, the CDR3 reads TGTGCCACCCGGTCCGGGGGGCGGGGAACCATGAACACTGAAGCTTTCTTT.

The chain recombines TRBV28 with TRBJ2-3; D is unresolved. The V and J ends lost 6 bases and 2 bases respectively, with 12 bases between them. The CDR3 totals 14 residues. CDR1 and CDR2 from the germline V gene are MDHEN and SYDVKM. Here the CDR3 DNA reads TGTGCCAGCAGCTTGTATAGCCTCACAGATACGCAGTATTTT. Protein: CASSLYSLTDTQYF. Looking up the rest from reference TRBV28 and TRBJ2-3 gives the full variable domain: DVKVTQSSRYLVKRTGEKVFLECVQDMDHENMFWYRQDPGLGLRLIYFSYDVKMKEKGDIPEGYSVSREKKERFSLILESASTNQTSMYLCASSLYSLTDTQYFGPGTRLTVL.

V and J are TRBV30 and TRBJ2-7, with 11 bases fitting TRBD1. Per the germline V gene, CDR1 is GTSNPN and CDR2 is SVGIG (reference sequence). This CDR3 contains 14 residues. J was trimmed by 6 bases and V by 0 bases; bases with no gene match: 4. Here the CDR3 reads CAWSVRGTGGEQYF. The CDR3 nucleotides read TGTGCCTGGAGTGTACGTGGGACAGGGGGCGAGCAGTACTTC.

The DNA for the CDR3 is TGTGCCAGCACCCCCGACGCCCGGGTTGGCACCGGGGAGCTGTTTTTT. It specifies CASTPDARVGTGELFF. J is TRBJ2-2 and V is TRBV6-2 or TRBV6-3, with D hard to call. V gave up 7 bases and J gave up 4 bases, with 19 bases separating them. Germline assignment: CDR1 MNHEY and CDR2 SVGEGT. The CDR3 runs to 16 residues.

The CDR3, as DNA: TGTGCCAGCAGTTACTTCGCTAGCGGGAATCGTAGGGAGCTGTTTTTT. Its protein product is CASSYFASGNRRELFF. The chain carries TRBV6-2 or TRBV6-3 and TRBJ2-2; 9 bases agree with TRBD2. The V gene end was trimmed by 1 base and the J gene end by 9 bases; junction bases not matched to a gene: 9. Germline-derived CDR1 and CDR2 are MNHEY and SVGEGT. The CDR3 runs to 16 residues.

V is TRBV3-1 (or the pseudogene TRBV3-2) and J is TRBJ2-5, with D unclear. From germline, CDR1 is LGHDT and CDR2 YNNKEL (reference sequence). V was clipped by 3 bases and J by 7 bases, with 18 bases between them. The CDR3 totals 15 residues. This chain's CDR3 is CASSHPSEAKGTQYF. In DNA form, the CDR3 reads TGTGCCAGCAGCCACCCCAGCGAAGCTAAAGGGACCCAGTACTTC.

The chain has TRBV6-5 and TRBJ1-1; 8 bases are a match to TRBD1. The length of the CDR3 is 15 residues. Germline V gene sequence: CDR1 MNHEY, CDR2 SVGAGI. With V trimmed by 4 bases and J by 1 base, 5 bases remained unmatched. The CDR3: CASSSRQGTNTEAFF. The CDR3 DNA reads TGTGCCAGCAGTTCCCGACAGGGGACGAACACTGAAGCTTTCTTT.

This clone has a single count. The chain combines TRBV5-1 with TRBJ1-3, with D unresolved. This CDR3 comprises 14 residues. Germline assignment: CDR1 SGHRS and CDR2 YFSETQ. V was trimmed by 0 bases and J by 0 bases, leaving 4 bases between them. The CDR3 nucleotides are TGCGCCAGCAGCTTGGACACCTCTGGAAACACCATATATTTT. This translates into CASSLDTSGNTIYF.

V usage is TRBV28 and J usage is TRBJ1-1; the D is unclear. CDR1 and CDR2 from the germline V gene are MDHEN and SYDVKM. Trimming removed 10 bases from V and 1 base from J, with 13 bases in between. This CDR3 has 13 residues. Here the CDR3 DNA reads TGTGCCAACAGCCGTATTCGGAACACTGAAGCTTTCTTT. It translates to CANSRIRNTEAFF.

The J gene is TRBJ1-5, the V gene TRBV15, with D possibly matching TRBD1 (6 bases). The V end was cut by 0 bases, the J end by 7 bases, with 10 bases between. The CDR3 has 14 amino acids. Germline CDR1 LNHNV, CDR2 YYDKDF (reference sequence). The CDR3 DNA sequence: TGTGCCACCAGCAGAGATCCACAGGGACAGCCCCAGCATTTT. Protein sequence: CATSRDPQGQPQHF.

Remarks on this clone: Within the sample, other DNA sequences also encode this same CDR3. The gene calls are TRBV3-1 (or the pseudogene TRBV3-2) and TRBJ1-1; D is undetermined. This CDR3 contains 14 residues. Germline assignment: CDR1 LGHDT and CDR2 YNNKEL (reference sequence). The V gene lost 4 bases and the J gene lost 1 base, with 10 bases spanning the gap. The CDR3 DNA reads TGTGCCAGCAGCCTCCGGGATAGGAACACTGAAGCTTTCTTT. Translating it yields CASSLRDRNTEAFF.

J is TRBJ2-5 and V is TRBV3-1 (or the pseudogene TRBV3-2); 15 bases are a match to TRBD2. The CDR3 length is 17 residues. The germline CDR1 and CDR2 sequences are LGHDT and YNNKEL (reference sequence). Trimming removed 3 bases from V and 1 base from J; junction bases left unmatched: 3. CDR3 bases: TGTGCCAGCAGCCATCCGGGACTAGCGGGAGGCCAAGAGACCCAGTACTTC. It encodes CASSHPGLAGGQETQYF.

This clone was seen only once. J is TRBJ1-6 and V is TRBV24-1; D may be TRBD1 (5 bases). V was pared by 12 bases and J by 7 bases, with 18 bases between. The CDR3 loop spans 14 amino acids. Germline V CDR1 and CDR2: KGHDR, SFDVKD. CDR3 bases: TGTGCCGTCCGGACACCCCCCTCAAATTCACCCCTCCACTTT. It specifies CAVRTPPSNSPLHF.

The chain is built from TRBV19 and TRBJ1-2; 10 bases are shared with TRBD1. The V segment lost 6 bases and the J segment 8 bases; nucleotides outside the gene matches: 12. CDR3 length equals 15 residues. CDR1 and CDR2 from the germline V gene are LNHDA and SQIVND (reference sequence). The CDR3 loop reads CASSLMGTGATGYTF. The DNA of the CDR3 is TGTGCCAGTAGCCTCATGGGGACAGGGGCAACCGGCTACACCTTC.

The chain recombines TRBV18 with TRBJ1-1; the D gene is possibly TRBD1 (5 bases). The CDR3 is made up of 16 amino acids. V lost 4 bases, J lost 1 base, and 16 bases lay in between. Germline V lookup: CDR1 KGHSH, CDR2 LQKENI. CDR3 in amino acids: CASSRDFLGGNTEAFF. DNA of the CDR3: TGTGCCAGCTCACGGGACTTCTTAGGTGGGAACACTGAAGCTTTCTTT.

The chain combines TRBV2 with TRBJ2-7, with a possible D match to TRBD2 (5 bases). The CDR3 is made up of 13 amino acids. Germline V CDR1 and CDR2: SNHLY, FYNNEI. The V end lost 7 bases, the J end lost 3 bases, and 13 bases lay between the germline ends. The chain's CDR3 is CASTLLGSYEQYF. The CDR3 DNA reads TGTGCCAGCACCCTTTTAGGGAGCTACGAGCAGTACTTC.

The chain links TRBV21-1 to TRBJ2-7; the D segment call TRBD2 is taken from the table without a DNA check. TRBV21-1 is deemed a pseudogene. CDR3 length: 17 residues. CDR3 coding DNA: TGTGCCAGCAGCAAAAACGGCCTCGCGGGAGGAAAGGACGAGCAGTACTTC. Translation gives CASSKNGLAGGKDEQYF.